These 19 T cell receptor beta chains came from one sample sequenced in a study of HIV-infected patients and healthy controls. A single record per CDR3 protein comes from TCRdb applying MiXCR to the 5' RACE reads. Of some 20,000 distinct CDR3 sequences in the sample, about 19% were seen once. The material sequenced was CD8+ T cells from blood. The receptors come from a human donor in good health.

In this sample, this clonotype turned up a few times. CDR3 in amino acids: CSARDHRGGSYNEQFF. CDR3 bases: TGCAGTGCTAGAGATCATAGGGGGGGCTCCTACAATGAGCAGTTCTTC. The J gene is TRBJ2-1, the V gene TRBV20-1, with a tentative D call TRBD2 (7 bases). V lost 0 bases and J lost 0, with 12 bases in between. This CDR3 is built from 16 residues. Germline CDR1 is DFQATT and CDR2 is SNEGSKA (reference sequence).

This clonotype was found many times. The rearrangement links TRBV18 to TRBJ1-3; maybe TRBD1 (6 bases). Trimming removed 2 bases at V and 4 bases at J, with 15 bases between. CDR3 length: 16 residues. Germline values: CDR1 KGHSH, CDR2 LQKENI. The CDR3 region is CASSPVEGVFGNTIYF. CDR3 DNA sequence: TGTGCCAGCTCACCAGTGGAGGGGGTCTTCGGAAACACCATATATTTT.

In this sample, this clonotype turned up a few times. The rearrangement uses TRBV5-1 and TRBJ2-7; 9 nucleotides line up with TRBD1. The CDR3 spans 17 residues. Germline V gene data show CDR1 as SGHRS and CDR2 as YFSETQ. V trimming: 0 bases; J trimming: 0 bases; junction bases outside the gene matches: 7. Here the CDR3 DNA reads TGCGCCAGCAGCTTGGCCGTCGGACAGGGGCCCTCCTACGAGCAGTACTTC. It yields the protein CASSLAVGQGPSYEQYF.

This clonotype has a count of ten or more. The rearrangement joins TRBV10-1 to TRBJ1-1, with no clear D. Trimming removed 3 bases at V and 4 bases at J, with 9 bases between. Per germline, CDR1 WNHNN and CDR2 SYGVQD (reference sequence). CDR3 length: 13 amino acids. The CDR3 protein is CASSDQRSTEAFF. In DNA, the CDR3 is TGCGCCAGCAGTGACCAGAGAAGCACTGAAGCTTTCTTT.

This clonotype occurred a few times. The chain carries TRBV29-1 and TRBJ2-2; no reliable D call. The CDR3 is 15 amino acids. The V end was cut by 2 bases, the J end by 6 bases, with 16 bases between. The germline V gene encodes CDR1 SQVTM and CDR2 ANQGSEA. In nucleotides, the CDR3 is TGCAGCGTTGAACTTAGGTCCTGGGATCCCGGGGAGCTGTTTTTT. Its protein is CSVELRSWDPGELFF.

This clonotype has a count of ten or more. The rearrangement joins TRBV4-1 to TRBJ1-1; D is unresolved. The CDR3 is made up of 16 amino acids. Looked up from germline, CDR1 is MGHRA and CDR2 is YSYEKL. Trimming removed 2 bases from V and 2 bases from J, with 15 bases in between. The CDR3 region has the DNA TGCGCCAGCAGCCAACTTAGGACGGAGGCAAACACTGAAGCTTTCTTT. As protein: CASSQLRTEANTEAFF.

The chain uses TRBV21-1 and TRBJ2-1; the listed D gene, TRBD2, was not tested against the DNA. TRBV21-1 is recorded as a pseudogene. The CDR3 totals 15 residues. The CDR3 loop reads CASSEEGLGHNEQFF. The CDR3 DNA sequence: TGTGCCAGCAGCGAAGAGGGACTAGGCCATAATGAGCAGTTCTTC.

The table lists this clonotype with many counts. The chain uses TRBV7-3 and TRBJ2-6, with D tentatively TRBD2 (5 bases). The germline V and J ends were trimmed by 4 bases and 0 bases, with 19 bases remaining between them. Germline values: CDR1 SGHTA, CDR2 FQGTGA. The CDR3 length is 19 residues. CDR3 protein: CASSWVGNAVSSGANVLTF. The DNA of the CDR3 is TGTGCCAGCAGCTGGGTCGGGAACGCGGTTTCCTCTGGGGCCAACGTCCTGACTTTC.

This clonotype has just one count. The rearrangement links TRBV4-2 to TRBJ1-2; 11 nucleotides match TRBD1. V lost 0 bases and J lost 4; bases outside the gene matches: 13. CDR1 LGHNA and CDR2 YNFKEQ come from the germline V gene. This CDR3 is 19 amino acids long. CDR3 coding DNA: TGTGCCAGCAGCCAAGATTGGGGTGGACAGGGGGCAGTAAGCTATGGCTACACCTTC. It encodes CASSQDWGGQGAVSYGYTF.

This clonotype has at least ten counts. V is TRBV29-1 and J is TRBJ2-3; D uncertain. The CDR3 covers 9 residues. The germline gives CDR1 SQVTM, CDR2 ANQGSEA. The ends were cut back, 2 bases at V and 7 bases at J, with 1 base in the middle. The CDR3 sequence is CSVENTQYF. DNA for the CDR3: TGCAGCGTTGAAAATACGCAGTATTTT.

The rearrangement uses TRBV5-1 and TRBJ1-2, with 11 bases fitting TRBD1. This CDR3 has 15 residues. V lost 0 bases, J lost 3 bases, and 1 base stayed unmatched. Germline V gene data show CDR1 as SGHRS and CDR2 as YFSETQ. The CDR3 sequence: CASSLGTGGYYGYTF. DNA of the CDR3: TGCGCCAGCAGCTTGGGGACAGGGGGCTACTATGGCTACACCTTC.

This clonotype has only a few counts. The chain carries TRBV25-1 and TRBJ2-1; 7 bases align to TRBD2. V shed 3 bases, J shed 7 bases, and the junction held 9 bases outside the gene matches. The CDR3 consists of 15 residues. CDR1 is MGHDK and CDR2 is SYGVNS in the germline V gene. The CDR3 is CASSDGGAGWNEQFF. Here the CDR3 DNA reads TGTGCCAGCAGTGATGGCGGAGCGGGGTGGAATGAGCAGTTCTTC.

Concerning this clonotype itself: This sequence may be a read error, since a much larger clone differs from it by one base. The chain combines TRBV9 with TRBJ1-1; 9 bases align to TRBD1. Germline loops: CDR1 SGDLS, CDR2 YYNGEE. The CDR3 has 14 residues. V gave up 3 bases and J gave up 6 bases; unmatched junction bases: 6. CDR3 sequence: CASSAGQGRAEAFF. The CDR3 nucleotides read TGTGCCAGCAGCGCGGGACAGGGACGAGCTGAAGCTTTCTTT.

This clonotype was found many times. This rearrangement joins TRBV11-2 to TRBJ2-5; a possible D gene is TRBD1 (6 bases). V was pared by 1 base and J by 5 bases, with 14 bases between. Germline assignment: CDR1 SGHAT and CDR2 FQNNGV. The CDR3 has 15 amino acids. For the CDR3, the DNA is TGTGCCAGCAGCTTAGCTTGGGGGCTGGTCGAGACCCAGTACTTC. Translation gives CASSLAWGLVETQYF.

This clonotype was found a few times. The CDR3 loop reads CASSFWIVENEQFF. CDR3 bases: TGTGCCAGCAGCTTTTGGATAGTAGAGAATGAGCAGTTCTTC. The V gene is TRBV5-6, the J gene TRBJ2-1, with D uncertain. The CDR3 runs to 14 residues. Trimming left V 2 bases short and J 7 bases short, with 13 bases between. Germline V CDR1 and CDR2: SGHDT, YYEEEE.

This clonotype has ten or more counts. CDR3 nucleotides: TGTGCCAGCAGCACCTATAGCAATCAGCCCCAGCATTTT. Protein: CASSTYSNQPQHF. The V and J genes are TRBV11-2 and TRBJ1-5; no clear D gene. Germline-derived CDR1 and CDR2 are SGHAT and FQNNGV. CDR3 length: 13 residues. Trimming pared 5 bases from V and 0 bases from J, leaving 5 bases between.

In its sample, this clonotype was seen a few times. The chain combines TRBV11-2 with TRBJ1-5; D is perhaps TRBD1 (5 bases). The CDR3 spans 16 residues. Trimming pared 0 bases from V and 4 bases from J, leaving 13 bases between. The V gene's germline CDR1 is SGHAT and CDR2 FQNNGV. For the CDR3, the DNA is TGTGCCAGCAGCTTAGAGATCGGGGGGGGAAATCAGCCCCAGCATTTT. Its protein product is CASSLEIGGGNQPQHF.

This clonotype was seen a handful of times. The gene calls are TRBV29-1 and TRBJ2-4; 8 bases fit TRBD1. Germline assignment: CDR1 SQVTM and CDR2 ANQGSEA. V was clipped by 2 bases and J by 9 bases; unmatched bases: 18. CDR3 length: 17 amino acids. In DNA, the CDR3 is TGCAGCGTTGAAAACGGATTGCGTGGGGGTACAGGGGGCATTCAGTACTTC. Protein: CSVENGLRGGTGGIQYF.

This clonotype showed up many times. The J gene is TRBJ1-5, the V gene TRBV29-1; maybe TRBD1 (5 bases). Trimming removed 4 bases at V and 0 bases at J, with 10 bases between. Germline V gene lookup returns CDR1 SQVTM and CDR2 ANQGSEA. The CDR3 is made up of 14 amino acids. The CDR3 sequence: CSVGGDYSNQPQHF. For the CDR3, the DNA is TGCAGCGTTGGGGGGGATTATAGCAATCAGCCCCAGCATTTT.